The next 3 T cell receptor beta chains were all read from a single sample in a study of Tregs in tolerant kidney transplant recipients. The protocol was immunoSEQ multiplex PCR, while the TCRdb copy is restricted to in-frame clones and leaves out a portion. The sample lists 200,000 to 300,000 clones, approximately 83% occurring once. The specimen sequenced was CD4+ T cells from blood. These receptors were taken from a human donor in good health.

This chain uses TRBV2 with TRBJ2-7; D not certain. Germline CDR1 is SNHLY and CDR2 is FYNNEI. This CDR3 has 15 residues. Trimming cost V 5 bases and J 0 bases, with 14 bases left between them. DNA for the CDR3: TGTGCCAGCAGTCCCCTTGACGGGTGCTCCTACGAGCAGTACTTC. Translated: CASSPLDGCSYEQYF.

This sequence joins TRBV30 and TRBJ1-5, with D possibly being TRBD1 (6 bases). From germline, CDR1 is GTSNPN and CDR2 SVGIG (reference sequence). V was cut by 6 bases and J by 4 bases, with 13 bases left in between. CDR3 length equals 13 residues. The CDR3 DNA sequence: TGTGCCTGCCAAGTAGGGGGGAATCAGCCCCAGCATTTT. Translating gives CACQVGGNQPQHF.

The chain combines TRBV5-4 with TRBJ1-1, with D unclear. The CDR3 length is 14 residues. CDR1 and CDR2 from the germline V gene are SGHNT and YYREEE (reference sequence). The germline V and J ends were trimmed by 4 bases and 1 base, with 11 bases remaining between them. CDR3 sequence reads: CASSVATANTEAFF. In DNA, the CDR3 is TGTGCCAGCAGCGTGGCCACGGCGAACACTGAAGCTTTCTTT.